The source of this TCR beta chain is a study of cytomegalovirus exposure and HLA in healthy donors. In the study overall: The Caucasian-associated ancestry cluster held 80% to 90% of 300 to 450 genotyped donors.

Notes on the study in general: TCR beta V- and J-gene trimming was later associated with a missense DCLRE1C variant. TCR beta sequences reportedly predicted most subjects' HLA-A and HLA-B alleles accurately.

Germline V CDR1 and CDR2: MNHEY, SVGAGI. V was trimmed by 0 bases and J by 4 bases, leaving 15 bases between them. CDR3 length: 16 residues. This clone was seen only once. What it binds is not known. In the PCR, 60 Vbeta and 13 Jbeta primers were used. Profiled with immunoSEQ multiplex PCR; TCRdb holds only in-frame clones, not every one. The data show hundreds of thousands of clones, around nine tenths seen once. The specimen was PBMCs. This clonotype was obtained from a woman aged 18-29 years in good health and CMV-seronegative. This chain joins TRBV6-5 and TRBJ1-2; weak D call: TRBD1 (6 bases). CDR3 sequence reads: CASSYSAGAGVYGYTF. The CDR3 coding sequence is TGTGCCAGCAGTTACTCGGCAGGGGCCGGGGTCTATGGCTACACCTTC.